Below, 5 T cell receptor beta chains from the same sample are listed, as sequenced in a study of cytomegalovirus exposure and HLA in healthy donors. The study ran its PCR with 60 Vbeta and 13 Jbeta primers. The assay was immunoSEQ multiplex PCR, and TCRdb's table has in-frame clones only and misses some. The sample shows more than 95,000 clones, 60% to 85% of them seen only once. Sequences were obtained from PBMCs. The receptors derive from a woman aged 18-35 years in good health and CMV-seropositive.

The rearrangement links TRBV20-1 to TRBJ2-1, with D possibly matching TRBD2 (5 bases). The CDR3 is 11 amino acids. Looked up from germline, CDR1 is DFQATT and CDR2 is SNEGSKA (reference sequence). Trimming removed 4 bases from V and 8 bases from J, with 9 bases in between. CDR3 amino acids: CSATRTYEQFF. The CDR3 nucleotides read TGCAGTGCTACACGGACTTATGAGCAGTTCTTC.

This sequence joins TRBV29-1 and TRBJ2-3; the match to TRBD1 covers 8 bases. This CDR3 has 13 residues. V lost 8 bases to trimming and J lost 6 bases; unmatched junction nucleotides: 10. Germline V gives CDR1 SQVTM, CDR2 ANQGSEA. The DNA for the CDR3 is TGCAGCTTCTACGCCCGGGACAGGGATACGCAGTATTTT. Translation: CSFYARDRDTQYF.

V is TRBV7-2 and J is TRBJ2-3; 7 bases map to TRBD2. V trimming: 5 bases; J trimming: 5 bases; junction bases outside the gene matches: 7. The CDR3 length is 14 residues. The V gene's germline CDR1 is SGHTA and CDR2 FQGNSA. CDR3 DNA: TGTGCCAGCAGCCTGTGGAGCGGGAAAGATACGCAGTATTTT. Protein sequence: CASSLWSGKDTQYF.

This clone occurred once. This sequence joins TRBV30 and TRBJ2-1; D gene ambiguous. CDR3 length: 17 amino acids. Trimming pared 1 base from V and 6 bases from J, leaving 22 bases between. The germline CDR1 and CDR2 sequences are GTSNPN and SVGIG (reference sequence). Written as DNA, the CDR3 is TGTGCCTGGAGTGGAGCCCCTGTCGGTACTATGGGCAATGAGCAGTTCTTC. This codes for CAWSGAPVGTMGNEQFF. Full variable domain (missing parts from reference TRBV30 and TRBJ2-1): SQTIHQWPATLVQPVGSPLSLECTVEGTSNPNLYWYRQAAGRGLQLLFYSVGIGQISSEVPQNLSASRPQDRQFILSSKKLLLSDSGFYLCAWSGAPVGTMGNEQFFGPGTRLTVL.

The rearrangement joins TRBV29-1 to TRBJ2-7; 11 bases match TRBD2. The V segment lost 7 bases and the J segment 3 bases; nucleotides outside the gene matches: 5. This CDR3 is 13 amino acids long. The germline V gene has CDR1 SQVTM and CDR2 ANQGSEA. In DNA, the CDR3 is TGCAGCGCCCTGACTAGCGGGGACTACGAGCAGTACTTC. Its translation is CSALTSGDYEQYF.